This record covers a single T cell receptor beta chain. The entry originates in a study of blood T cell repertoires in COVID-19. The CDR3 has 15 amino acids. Germline assignment: CDR1 LGHNA and CDR2 YSLEER. Unmatched junction bases numbered 9, after V lost 6 bases and J lost 4 bases. The authors' processing: Nucleated cell number was recorded as an estimate derived from reference gene primer amplification. Clones were read by immunoSEQ multiplex PCR, and TCRdb kept only the in-frame ones, dropping some. The V and J calls and clone size were taken over from that table, and D and trimming were inferred from the DNA. Of under 250,000 clones in the sample, more than 70% are singletons; the top ten hold 2.5% to 3.5%.

J is TRBJ1-2 and V is TRBV4-3; 9 nucleotides align to TRBD1. The clonotype originates from a man aged 50 to 60 with active or convalescent COVID-19. Sample: peripheral blood. In DNA form, the CDR3 reads TGCGCCAGCAGAATTACCGGGACAGGGACCTATGGCTACACCTTC. This gives the protein CASRITGTGTYGYTF.